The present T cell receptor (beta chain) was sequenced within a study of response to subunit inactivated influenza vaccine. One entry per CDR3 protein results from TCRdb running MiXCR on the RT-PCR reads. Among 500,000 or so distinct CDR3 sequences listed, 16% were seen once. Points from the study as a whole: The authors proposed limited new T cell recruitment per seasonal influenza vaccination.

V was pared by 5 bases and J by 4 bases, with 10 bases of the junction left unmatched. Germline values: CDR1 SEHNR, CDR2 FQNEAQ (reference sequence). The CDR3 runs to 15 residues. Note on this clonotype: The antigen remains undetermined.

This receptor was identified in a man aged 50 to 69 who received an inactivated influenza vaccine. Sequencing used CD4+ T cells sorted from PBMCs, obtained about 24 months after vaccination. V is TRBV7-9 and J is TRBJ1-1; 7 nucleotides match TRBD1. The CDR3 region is CASSEQGWEGTEAFF. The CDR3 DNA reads TGTGCCAGCAGCGAACAGGGGTGGGAGGGCACTGAAGCTTTCTTT. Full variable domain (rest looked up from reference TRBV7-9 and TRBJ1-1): DTGVSQNPRHKITKRGQNVTFRCDPISEHNRLYWYRQTLGQGPEFLTYFQNEAQLEKSRLLSDRFSAERPKGSFSTLEIQRTEQGDSAMYLCASSEQGWEGTEAFFGQGTRLTVV.